By its share, the clone carrying this T cell receptor beta chain is medium-sized (0.01 to 0.1%). This specimen belongs to a study of CD4 and CD8 cells across lung adenocarcinoma regions. The patients had localized lung adenocarcinoma, a non-small cell subtype. TCRdb fed the PCR reads into MiXCR, producing one record per CDR3 protein. This table holds fewer than 30,000 distinct CDR3 sequences, approximately 50% found once. The CDR3 totals 15 residues. After removal of 2 bases from V and 4 bases from J, the junction contained 3 bases not matched to a gene. Germline V CDR1 and CDR2: MNHNS, SASEGT. The sequenced material came from CD8+ T cells from the center of a lung tumor. This clonotype was obtained from a male donor with lung adenocarcinoma. The CD4 and CD8 labels of this study may be unreliable. The chain joins TRBV6-1 to TRBJ2-1, with 9 bases that match TRBD1. CDR3: CASSERDRDYNEQFF. The CDR3 nucleotides are TGTGCCAGCAGTGAAAGGGACAGGGATTACAATGAGCAGTTCTTC.